Shown below are 23 T cell receptor beta chains from a single sample sequenced in a study of cytomegalovirus exposure and HLA in healthy donors. 13 Jbeta primers and 60 Vbeta primers were used for the PCR. Sequenced by immunoSEQ multiplex PCR; TCRdb stores in-frame clones only, minus some. The data contain approximately 160,000 clones, 70% to 90% of them singletons. Source material: PBMCs. These receptors were obtained from a woman between 18 and 30 years old in good health and CMV-seronegative.

This clone was counted only a few times. The V and J genes are TRBV6-5 and TRBJ2-7; TRBD2 aligns across 7 bases. The germline V gene has CDR1 MNHEY and CDR2 SVGAGI. Trimming cost V 0 bases and J 6 bases; bases outside gene matches: 5. CDR3 length: 14 residues. The CDR3 DNA is TGTGCCAGCAGTTACTCCGGGGGGTCACGCGAGCAGTACTTC. This gives the protein CASSYSGGSREQYF.

The chain combines TRBV30 with TRBJ2-3, with 7 bases matching TRBD2. V was pared by 5 bases and J by 2 bases, with 7 bases of the junction left unmatched. Germline CDR1 is GTSNPN and CDR2 is SVGIG (reference sequence). This CDR3 region has 14 residues. The chain's CDR3 is CAWFGGSVTDTQYF. The CDR3 nucleotides are TGTGCCTGGTTCGGGGGGAGTGTCACAGATACGCAGTATTTT. Using reference TRBV30 and TRBJ2-3 for the parts outside the CDR3, the full variable domain is SQTIHQWPATLVQPVGSPLSLECTVEGTSNPNLYWYRQAAGRGLQLLFYSVGIGQISSEVPQNLSASRPQDRQFILSSKKLLLSDSGFYLCAWFGGSVTDTQYFGPGTRLTVL.

V gene TRBV2 combines with J gene TRBJ1-2, with a tentative D call TRBD1 (6 bases). V lost 6 bases to trimming and J lost 5 bases, with 16 bases between them. The CDR3 sequence is 14 residues long. The germline gives CDR1 SNHLY, CDR2 FYNNEI. For the CDR3, the DNA is TGTGCCAGCAGAAGAGAACAGGGACAATATGGCTACACCTTC. Residues: CASRREQGQYGYTF.

J is TRBJ2-5 and V is TRBV25-1; 9 bases match TRBD2. Per the germline V gene, CDR1 is MGHDK and CDR2 is SYGVNS. The trim removed 2 bases at V and 5 bases at J, leaving 12 bases unmatched. This CDR3 region has 17 residues. CDR3: CASSERPGLAITETQYF. The CDR3 region has the DNA TGTGCCAGCAGTGAAAGACCGGGACTAGCAATAACGGAGACCCAGTACTTC. The full variable domain, in which reference TRBV25-1 and TRBJ2-5 provide the parts outside the CDR3, is EADIYQTPRYLVIGTGKKITLECSQTMGHDKMYWYQQDPGMELHLIHYSYGVNSTEKGDLSSESTVSRIRTEHFPLTLESARPSHTSQYLCASSERPGLAITETQYFGPGTRLLVL.

The chain combines TRBV6-5 with TRBJ2-7; D possibly corresponds to TRBD1 (5 bases). The CDR3 consists of 14 residues. The ends were cut back, 0 bases at V and 0 bases at J, with 6 bases in the middle. Germline CDR1 MNHEY, CDR2 SVGAGI. DNA for the CDR3: TGTGCCAGCAGTTACTCGGACAACTCCTACGAGCAGTACTTC. Translating gives CASSYSDNSYEQYF.

V gene TRBV5-1 combines with J gene TRBJ2-1; D is perhaps TRBD2 (5 bases). V was clipped by 0 bases and J by 6 bases, with 16 bases between them. In germline, CDR1 is SGHRS, CDR2 YFSETQ. This CDR3 comprises 16 residues. CDR3 nucleotide sequence: TGCGCCAGCAGCTTGGACGTGGGAGTTCTATCCAATGAGCAGTTCTTC. Translated, it gives CASSLDVGVLSNEQFF.

V and J are TRBV5-1 and TRBJ2-5; D is unclear. Trimming pared 4 bases from V and 1 base from J, leaving 8 bases between. From germline, CDR1 is SGHRS and CDR2 YFSETQ. The length of the CDR3 is 13 residues. The CDR3: CASSRASQETQYF. In DNA, the CDR3 is TGCGCCAGCAGCCGAGCCTCCCAAGAGACCCAGTACTTC. The entire variable domain, with the rest obtained from reference TRBV5-1 and TRBJ2-5, is as follows: KAGVTQTPRYLIKTRGQQVTLSCSPISGHRSVSWYQQTPGQGLQFLFEYFSETQRNKGNFPGRFSGRQFSNSRSEMNVSTLELGDSALYLCASSRASQETQYFGPGTRLLVL.

V is TRBV7-8 and J is TRBJ2-7; D gene uncertain. Deletions cut 0 bases from V and 1 base from J, with 7 bases between. This CDR3 is 14 amino acids long. Germline V lookup: CDR1 SGHVS, CDR2 FQNEAQ. CDR3: CASSLAAGSYEQYF. In nucleotides, the CDR3 is TGTGCCAGCAGCTTAGCGGCCGGGTCCTACGAGCAGTACTTC.

This chain links TRBV5-4 with TRBJ1-1; D might be TRBD1 (6 bases). The CDR3 spans 15 residues. Germline lookup yields CDR1 SGHNT and CDR2 YYREEE (reference sequence). Trimming pared 3 bases from V and 4 bases from J, leaving 16 bases between. CDR3 nucleotide sequence: TGTGCCAGCAGCTCTAGGGGGAGGGGGAGCACTGAAGCTTTCTTT. This encodes CASSSRGRGSTEAFF.

The chain uses TRBV27 and TRBJ2-3; the D is unclear. Looked up from germline, CDR1 is MNHEY and CDR2 is SMNVEV (reference sequence). This CDR3 is built from 11 residues. Trimming stripped 6 bases from V and 6 bases from J, with 7 bases between. The DNA for the CDR3 is TGTGCCAGCAGCGGTGTGGATACGCAGTATTTT. It is translated as CASSGVDTQYF.

This sequence joins TRBV27 and TRBJ1-5, with 7 bases fitting TRBD1. V lost 2 bases to trimming and J lost 0 bases; unmatched junction nucleotides: 7. The germline gives CDR1 MNHEY, CDR2 SMNVEV (reference sequence). The CDR3 runs to 17 residues. DNA of the CDR3: TGTGCCAGCAGTTTAACCTCAGGGGGGTATAGCAATCAGCCCCAGCATTTT. Translation gives CASSLTSGGYSNQPQHF.

This chain uses TRBV13 with TRBJ2-7, with TRBD1 identical over 7 bases. V was clipped by 2 bases and J by 6 bases; unmatched bases: 13. This CDR3 contains 16 residues. In germline, CDR1 is PRHDT, CDR2 FYEKMQ (reference sequence). Here the CDR3 reads CASSLLGNRGFSEQYF. CDR3 bases: TGTGCCAGCAGCTTATTAGGAAACAGGGGATTTTCCGAGCAGTACTTC.

The chain combines TRBV25-1 with TRBJ1-2, with TRBD1 matching 10 bases. Germline trimming cut 2 bases from V and 8 bases from J; bases unmatched to any gene: 8. The CDR3 extends over 15 amino acids. The germline CDR1 and CDR2 sequences are MGHDK and SYGVNS. This CDR3 is CASSEPGTGAFGYTF. DNA of the CDR3: TGTGCCAGCAGTGAACCCGGGACAGGGGCGTTCGGCTACACCTTC.

The count of this clone is one. This chain joins TRBV6-6 and TRBJ1-6; D may be TRBD1 (5 bases). V lost 2 bases to trimming and J lost 10 bases, with 9 bases between them. Germline CDR1 MNHNY, CDR2 SVGAGI (reference sequence). CDR3 length: 13 amino acids. CDR3 DNA sequence: TGTGCCAGCAGTTACGGGGGGGTCTCACCCCTCCACTTT. It encodes CASSYGGVSPLHF.

V is TRBV28 and J is TRBJ2-7; TRBD2 is a possible D gene (6 bases). The CDR3 covers 15 residues. CDR1 is MDHEN and CDR2 is SYDVKM in the germline V gene. Trimming cost V 8 bases and J 3 bases, with 20 bases left between them. The CDR3 protein is CASRVEGGPNYEQYF. CDR3 in DNA: TGTGCCAGCCGAGTAGAGGGAGGCCCTAACTACGAGCAGTACTTC.

The chain employs TRBV2 and TRBJ1-5, with TRBD1 as a possible D gene (6 bases). With 7 bases removed from V and 1 base from J, the gap between germline ends came to 14 bases. Germline V gene data show CDR1 as SNHLY and CDR2 as FYNNEI. This CDR3 is 15 amino acids long. In DNA form, the CDR3 reads TGTGCCAGCACCCAGAGGGGGTTAAGCAATCAGCCCCAGCATTTT. Translation: CASTQRGLSNQPQHF.

The chain is built from TRBV5-8 and TRBJ2-2; TRBD2 aligns across 7 bases. The junction had 8 bases not matched to a gene; V was cut back by 3 bases and J by 6 bases. The CDR3 extends over 15 amino acids. Germline CDR1 and CDR2: SGHTS and YDEGEE. This CDR3 reads CASSSYIGLAGELFF. CDR3 nucleotide sequence: TGTGCCAGCAGCTCCTATATTGGACTAGCCGGGGAGCTGTTTTTT.

This sequence joins TRBV14 and TRBJ2-2; 8 bases are a match to TRBD1. Germline V gene sequence: CDR1 SGHDN, CDR2 FVKESK. The J segment lost 6 bases and the V segment lost 4 bases, leaving 13 bases of the junction unmatched. This CDR3 spans 17 amino acids. CDR3 sequence reads: CASSPLTGAPRAGELFF. The CDR3 region has the DNA TGTGCCAGCAGCCCGTTGACAGGGGCTCCGAGGGCCGGGGAGCTGTTTTTT.

The chain recombines TRBV19 with TRBJ2-1, with TRBD1 identical over 9 bases. CDR1 and CDR2 (germline): LNHDA, SQIVND (reference sequence). The CDR3 extends over 15 amino acids. Trimming at V came to 6 bases and at J to 7 bases, leaving 10 bases not matched to a gene. Here the CDR3 reads CASRGQGGTWNEQFF. The CDR3 nucleotides are TGTGCCAGTAGGGGACAGGGTGGGACGTGGAATGAGCAGTTCTTC. Using reference TRBV19 and TRBJ2-1 for the parts outside the CDR3, the full variable domain is DGGITQSPKYLFRKEGQNVTLSCEQNLNHDAMYWYRQDPGQGLRLIYYSQIVNDFQKGDIAEGYSVSREKKESFPLTVTSAQKNPTAFYLCASRGQGGTWNEQFFGPGTRLTVL.

The V and J genes are TRBV30 and TRBJ1-1; possibly TRBD1 for D (5 bases). The length of the CDR3 is 14 residues. Trimming removed 5 bases from V and 8 bases from J, with 21 bases in between. Germline V gene data show CDR1 as GTSNPN and CDR2 as SVGIG (reference sequence). This CDR3 reads CAWEAGLLNWEAFF. DNA for the CDR3: TGTGCCTGGGAGGCGGGACTCCTGAACTGGGAAGCTTTCTTT.

Comments on this clone: Within the sample, other DNA sequences also encode this same CDR3. The CDR3, as DNA: TGTGCCAGCAGGGACAGGTGGAGAGGCCAGCCCCAGCATTTT. This encodes CASRDRWRGQPQHF. This chain joins TRBV2 and TRBJ1-5; 7 positions agree with TRBD1. Looked up from germline, CDR1 is SNHLY and CDR2 is FYNNEI. This CDR3 has 14 residues. V was pared by 6 bases and J by 7 bases, with 9 bases of the junction left unmatched.

As for this clone: At the DNA level, this CDR3 is encoded by other sequences in the same sample as well. The gene calls are TRBV10-1 and TRBJ2-3; possibly TRBD2 for D (5 bases). Per the germline V gene, CDR1 is WNHNN and CDR2 is SYGVQD (reference sequence). The CDR3 is 13 residues long. The V and J ends lost 3 bases and 1 base respectively, with 5 bases between them. CDR3 protein: CASSEAGTDTQYF. For the CDR3, the DNA is TGCGCCAGCAGTGAAGCGGGCACAGATACGCAGTATTTT.

The chain links TRBV18 to TRBJ2-2, with 9 bases that match TRBD1. Germline CDR1 is KGHSH and CDR2 is LQKENI. V lost 6 bases, J lost 0 bases, and 20 bases stayed unmatched. CDR3 length: 21 amino acids. The CDR3 loop is CASSHTPGQGWADANTGELFF. The CDR3 DNA is TGTGCCAGCTCGCACACCCCGGGACAGGGTTGGGCCGATGCGAACACCGGGGAGCTGTTTTTT.